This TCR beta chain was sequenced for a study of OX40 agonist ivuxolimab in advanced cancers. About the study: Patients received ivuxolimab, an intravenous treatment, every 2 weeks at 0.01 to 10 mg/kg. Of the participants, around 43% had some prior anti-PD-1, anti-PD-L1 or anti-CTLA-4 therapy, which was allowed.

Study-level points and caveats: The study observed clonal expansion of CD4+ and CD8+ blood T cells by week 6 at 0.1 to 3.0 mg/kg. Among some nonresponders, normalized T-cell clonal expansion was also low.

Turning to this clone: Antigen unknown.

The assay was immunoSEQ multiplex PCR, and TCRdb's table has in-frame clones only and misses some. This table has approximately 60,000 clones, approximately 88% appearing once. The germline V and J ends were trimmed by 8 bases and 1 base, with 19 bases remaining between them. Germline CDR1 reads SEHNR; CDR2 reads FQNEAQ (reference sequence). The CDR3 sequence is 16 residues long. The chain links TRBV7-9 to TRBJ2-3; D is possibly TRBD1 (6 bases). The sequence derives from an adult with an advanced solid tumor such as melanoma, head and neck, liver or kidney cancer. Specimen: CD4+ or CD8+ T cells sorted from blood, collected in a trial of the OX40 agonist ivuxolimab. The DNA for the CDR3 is TGTGCCAGCCGTGAGCGGATTGGGGGCGGCACAGATACGCAGTATTTT. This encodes CASRERIGGGTDTQYF.